A single sample gave rise to the 6 T cell receptor beta chains below, sequenced in a study of blood T cells in healthy people across ages. A second PCR, run for roughly 7 to 11 cycles, used a sample-barcoded 5' primer plus a J-beta primer mix. Each CDR3 protein is one row after TCRdb ran MiXCR on the 5' RACE reads. Of 700,000 or so distinct CDR3 sequences listed, about a fifth are singletons. Sequences were obtained from blood. The receptor set was obtained from a man between 65 and 79 years old in good health.

The rearrangement joins TRBV29-1 to TRBJ1-2, with 7 positions matching TRBD1. Trimming at V came to 6 bases and at J to 4 bases, leaving 8 bases not matched to a gene. Germline V gene data show CDR1 as SQVTM and CDR2 as ANQGSEA. This CDR3 has 13 amino acids. CDR3 bases: TGCAGCGTAAAAACAGGGGAATTCTATGGCTACACCTTC. Protein: CSVKTGEFYGYTF.

This clonotype came up a few times. The chain couples TRBV3-1 to TRBJ1-1; a weak D match, TRBD1 (6 bases). The V gene's germline CDR1 is LGHDT and CDR2 YNNKEL (reference sequence). V dropped 0 bases and J dropped 0 bases, with 14 bases sitting between them. The CDR3 totals 17 residues. The CDR3 sequence: CASSQDIRTVMNTEAFF. The CDR3 DNA reads as TGTGCCAGCAGCCAAGATATCCGGACAGTCATGAACACTGAAGCTTTCTTT. The whole variable domain, filled in from reference TRBV3-1 and TRBJ1-1, reads DTAVSQTPKYLVTQMGNDKSIKCEQNLGHDTMYWYKQDSKKFLKIMFSYNNKELIINETVPNRFSPKSPDKAHLNLHINSLELGDSAVYFCASSQDIRTVMNTEAFFGQGTRLTVV.

This clonotype has more than one count but fewer than ten. The chain carries TRBV7-2 and TRBJ2-3; D might be TRBD1 (6 bases). The V and J ends lost 4 bases and 3 bases respectively, with 17 bases between them. This CDR3 spans 16 amino acids. Germline CDR1 SGHTA, CDR2 FQGNSA. The CDR3 DNA is TGTGCCAGCAGCTCTAAGGGGGTCGGAGGTACAGATACGCAGTATTTT. Translating gives CASSSKGVGGTDTQYF.

This clonotype was observed a few times. The chain joins TRBV19 to TRBJ2-7; the D gene is possibly TRBD1 (6 bases). From germline, CDR1 is LNHDA and CDR2 SQIVND (reference sequence). The CDR3 spans 14 residues. Trimming removed 5 bases at V and 3 bases at J, with 14 bases between. This chain's CDR3 is CASSFRGFFYEQYF. In DNA, the CDR3 is TGTGCCAGTAGTTTCAGGGGCTTCTTCTACGAGCAGTACTTC.

In its sample, this clonotype was seen once. This chain connects TRBV7-2 to TRBJ2-3, with TRBD2 as a possible D gene (5 bases). Germline V gene lookup returns CDR1 SGHTA and CDR2 FQGNSA. The V gene lost 1 base and the J gene lost 5 bases, with 10 bases spanning the gap. This CDR3 has 14 amino acids. This CDR3 reads CASSLGLAIDTQYF. CDR3 nucleotides: TGTGCCAGCAGCTTAGGGTTAGCGATAGATACGCAGTATTTT.

The chain combines TRBV12-3 or TRBV12-4 with TRBJ2-1, with D possibly TRBD2 on 6 matching bases. Trimming removed 10 bases from V and 0 bases from J, with 16 bases in between. This CDR3 has 15 amino acids. The DNA for the CDR3 is TGTGCCACGCAGGGAGGCGGGGCCTCCTACAATGAGCAGTTCTTC. Protein: CATQGGGASYNEQFF.